Listed here is a single T cell receptor beta chain. Its antigen target is currently unknown. Base-call qualities are not available, and no considerably larger clone is one nucleotide away. The cohort comprised under 700 healthy bone marrow donors. All cohort members were sampled while nominally healthy, although unrecorded immune exposures were likely present. The donor was CMV seropositive and was included in the group of some 290 seropositive cohort members. A peripheral blood sample was provided by each donor, and peripheral blood mononuclear cells were used for TCR beta sequencing. Genomic DNA extraction from the blood cell samples was performed with the Qiagen DNeasy Blood Extraction Kit. Library generation was performed with the immunoSEQ multiplex PCR assay. For the multiplex PCR, a mixture combining 60 forward primers for TCR Vbeta segments and 13 reverse primers for TCR Jbeta segments was used. A multiplex PCR assay on genomic DNA amplified the CDR3 region of rearranged TCR beta genes. The Illumina HiSeq System was used to sequence the amplified TCR beta libraries as 87-base-pair reads. As for how the authors treated the data: Across the 700 or so repertoires, a later analysis counted 80 million or so unique TCR beta chains, around 11 million of which were shared by at least two donors. To remove PCR and sequencing errors, raw reads were error-corrected and collapsed into unique sequences using a nearest-neighbor algorithm that merged closely related sequences. Alignment of CDR3 sequences to IMGT reference sequences was used to assign V, D and J gene segments. For a sequence to be retained, at least a six-nucleotide match to both a V gene segment and a J gene segment was required. A rearrangement was called productive if the CDR3 had no stop codons and remained in frame with V and J, and every other rearrangement was called non-productive. Following IMGT convention, CDR3 was defined as the stretch from the second conserved V-encoded cysteine to the conserved J-encoded phenylalanine. The earlier analysis of fewer than 750 of the donors excluded sequences that lacked an unambiguous match to a single V gene segment. In an earlier analysis of some 590 of the donors, V segments were called functional above 56.7% productive rearrangements and were called segregating when the between-donor standard deviation exceeded 5%. A statistical classification framework was built to diagnose cytomegalovirus status from the catalog of TCR beta chain sequences. A later analysis assigned V and J genes by comparing TCR nucleotide sequences with IMGT/GENE-DB human TR gene sequences. Using the TCRdist pipeline, a later analysis assigned CDR3 sequences along with most-parsimonious VDJ recombination scenarios. In a later analysis, each TCR beta chain was defined by its CDR3 amino acid sequence together with its V-gene family, and reads lacking a unique V-gene family were excluded. A later analysis removed 592 highly shared, low-generation-probability nucleotide sequences to deal with suspected cross-contamination and a sequencing artifact. For each public chain, a later analysis derived a clonal expansion index from normalized ranks of inferred template counts within each repertoire. In a later analysis, generation probabilities were computed using a VDJ recombination model fitted to out-of-frame rearrangements, and the results were checked against IGoR. In a later analysis, TCR-TCR, TCR-HLA and TCR-CMV co-occurrence was scored with hypergeometric tests, and a repertoire-size bias correction was applied to TCR pairs. To estimate false discovery rates, a later analysis permuted the HLA or CMV assignments 20 times. In a later analysis, co-occurring TCRs were grouped using DBSCAN, with TCRdist sequence similarity added in when clustering inside HLA-allele-positive subsets. Repertoires with fewer than 30,000 or more than 120,000 public chains were left out of co-occurrence clustering, as were five repertoires with anomalous nucleotide sharing. TCRdb's version of the immuneACCESS table is confined to in-frame rearrangements and falls short of the full clone set. An unresolved V gene accounts for under half of the shortfall where checked; the remainder is of unknown origin. V and J calls and clone size are those listed in that table; D and trimming were worked out from the DNA. For this sample the table gives approximately 190,000 clones, of which over 65% were detected only once. Of the sample, over 2.5% is held by the ten largest clones.

This entry is derived from a study of cytomegalovirus exposure and HLA in healthy donors (dated by TCRdb to about 2017). About the full investigation: An earlier analysis of more than 550 of the donors reported 250 to 300 Gb of sequence data and around 100 million unique TCR beta sequences obtained from 180 million or so T cells. Around 300 gigabases of sequencing data and 78 million or so unique TCR sequences were included in an early release covering roughly 700 HLA-typed donors. The genetic ancestry cluster associated with self-reported Caucasian donors included 80% to 90% of the roughly 400 genotyped donors. The study aimed to test whether signatures of past pathogen exposure could be identified by cataloging public T cell receptors. The study profiled the T cell repertoires of around 700 subjects by immunosequencing and related them to cytomegalovirus serostatus. Besides the first cohort of 500 to 700 subjects, a separate validation cohort made up of 120 or so different subjects was used. To predict cytomegalovirus infection status, the study brought together high-throughput TCR immunosequencing, statistical association of individual TCRs with disease status, and machine learning. In a later analysis, previously published TCR beta repertoires from several hundred donors were re-analyzed and high-resolution HLA genotyping was added so that TCR occurrence patterns could be studied. In the later analysis, no new phenotypic data were used to find candidate immune exposures; instead, reliance was placed on TCR beta sequences and their occurrence across donors. An earlier analysis of nearly 600 of the donors applied high-throughput TCR beta sequencing to assess whether each TCR beta V gene segment acted as functional or pseudogenic. Donor age, sex, ethnicity and CMV serostatus were compiled alongside the repertoire data. A later genetic analysis took genome-wide SNP genotypes for about three fifths of the 666 donors and used that subset as a discovery cohort. All discovery cohort repertoires had been generated using a single sequencing platform. Both class I and class II loci were covered by HLA typing, at four-digit resolution. The number of typed donors differed by locus: about 620-640 for A, B, C, DRB1 and DQB1; some 540 for DQA1; fewer than 610 for DPA1; and about 470 for DPB1. Roughly five DR-DQ haplotypes were handled as single units for association and clustering because linkage in the cohort was strong. Among some 410 genotyped donors of the cohort, an average of approximately 240,000 unique TCR beta nucleotide sequences were sequenced per donor, roughly a sixth of them non-productive.

Broader findings and caveats from the paper: According to a later analysis, most CMV-associated TCR beta chains appeared to be HLA-restricted, and the HLA associations seemed to be driven largely by CMV exposure. In a later analysis, several top co-occurrence clusters were reported to appear linked to parvovirus B19, influenza, CMV and Epstein-Barr virus. A later genetic analysis reported fewer N-insertions in productive TCRs among donors in an Asian-associated ancestry cluster than the roughly 620-donor mean. Linkage disequilibrium might explain the correlated functional status among segregating V segments, but an unknown experimental factor could not be excluded. A further reported finding was that TCR beta sequences accurately predicted the HLA-A and HLA-B alleles for most subjects in the first cohort. Because HLA typing was missing for some donors at each locus, association tests included only the typed subset. Because counts were too low, more than 15 rarely observed V segments, including chromosome 9 orphons, were left out of the earlier analysis of approximately 500 of the donors. The only immune exposure information available for the cohort was CMV serostatus. The authors suggested that the approach could potentially be extended to other disease states and immunological phenotypes. Most TCR sequences were seen in very few donors, while some public TCRs were found in many individuals. This cohort had only TCR beta chains sequenced, and the lack of alpha or paired-chain data limited which features could be detected. When HLA alleles, especially DR and DQ, strongly co-occurred, TCR associations were difficult to assign to individual alleles. Some IMGT-functional V segments, including TRBV6-2 and TRBV6-3, could not be told apart with the 87-base-pair reads, so those segments were excluded. Specific HLA alleles were associated with around 18,000 TCR beta sequences at a false discovery rate of 0.05 in a later analysis. The classifier was reported to diagnose cytomegalovirus status with high specificity and sensitivity in both the original and validation cohorts. Three of the identified cytomegalovirus-associated TCR beta chains were confirmed in vitro to be specific for cytomegalovirus antigens. According to a later analysis, TCR association rates differed among HLA loci, with DRB1 alleles showing the most associated TCRs and HLA-C alleles showing the fewest. Broadly in line with IMGT annotations, most TCR beta V segments showed up in productive rearrangements about 90% or about 30% of the time in an earlier analysis of around 550 of the donors. In a later analysis, HLA-associated TCR beta chains showed more clonal expansion and lower generation probabilities than non-associated chains that were equally common. Presence/absence analyses assumed roughly uniform sequencing depth across donors, an assumption that may not hold. In a later genetic analysis, a missense DCLRE1C variant was associated with V-gene and J-gene trimming of TCR beta chains, and the association was replicated in an independent cohort. The study listed 150 to 200 TCR beta chains as associated with cytomegalovirus. A group of highly shared sequence variants was considered likely to be a technical artifact of the sequencing pipeline.

The CDR3 spans 12 residues, from the cysteine through the phenylalanine. The entry retains the CDR3 DNA only, 36 bases that are in frame from base 1. V lost 4 bases and J lost 12 bases, and the count of bases not matched to a germline gene is 9. CDR1 and CDR2 were assigned from the germline V gene as SGHDT and YYEEEE. This sequence originates from a woman aged 50 to 60 in good health and CMV-seropositive. The sample comprised PBMCs. This sequence uses TRBV5-6 and TRBJ1-2, and TRBD1 matches 7 of the central bases. CDR3 reads: CASSLRLRGDTF. The DNA is as follows: TGTGCCAGCAGCCTGAGACTCAGGGGGGACACCTTC.